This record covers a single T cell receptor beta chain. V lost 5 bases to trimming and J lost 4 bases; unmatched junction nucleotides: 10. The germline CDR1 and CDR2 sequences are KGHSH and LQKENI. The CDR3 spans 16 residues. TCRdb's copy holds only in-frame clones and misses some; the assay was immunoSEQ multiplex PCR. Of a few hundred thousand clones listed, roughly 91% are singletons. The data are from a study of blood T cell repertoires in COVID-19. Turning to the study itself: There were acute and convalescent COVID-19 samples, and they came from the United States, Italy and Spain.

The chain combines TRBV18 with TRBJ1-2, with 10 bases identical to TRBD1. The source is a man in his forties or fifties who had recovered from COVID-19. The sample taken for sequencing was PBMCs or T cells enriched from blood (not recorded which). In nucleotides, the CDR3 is TGTGCCAGCTCAACATCCGGGACAGGGGTTAGCTATGGCTACACCTTC. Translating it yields CASSTSGTGVSYGYTF. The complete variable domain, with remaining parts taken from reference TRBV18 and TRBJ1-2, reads NAGVMQNPRHLVRRRGQEARLRCSPMKGHSHVYWYRQLPEEGLKFMVYLQKENIIDESGMPKERFSAEFPKEGPSILRIQQVVRGDSAAYFCASSTSGTGVSYGYTFGSGTRLTVV.